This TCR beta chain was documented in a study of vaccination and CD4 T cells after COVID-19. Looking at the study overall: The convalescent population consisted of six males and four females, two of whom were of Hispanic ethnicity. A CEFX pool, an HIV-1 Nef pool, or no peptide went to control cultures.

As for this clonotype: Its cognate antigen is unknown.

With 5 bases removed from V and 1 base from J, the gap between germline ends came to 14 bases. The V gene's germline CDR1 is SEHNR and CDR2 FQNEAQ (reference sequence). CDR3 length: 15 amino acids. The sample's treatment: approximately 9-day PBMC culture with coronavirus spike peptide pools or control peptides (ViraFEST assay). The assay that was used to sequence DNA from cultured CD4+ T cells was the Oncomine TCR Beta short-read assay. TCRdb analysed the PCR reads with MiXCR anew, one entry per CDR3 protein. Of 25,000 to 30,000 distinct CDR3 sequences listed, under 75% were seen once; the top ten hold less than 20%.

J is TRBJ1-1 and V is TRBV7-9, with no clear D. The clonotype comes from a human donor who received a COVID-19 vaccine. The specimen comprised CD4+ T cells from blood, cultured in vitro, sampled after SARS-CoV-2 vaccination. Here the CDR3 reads CASSPPKSENTEAFF. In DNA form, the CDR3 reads TGTGCCAGCAGCCCGCCAAAGTCGGAGAACACTGAAGCTTTCTTT.